This is a list of T cell receptor beta chains from one sample in a study of blood T cell repertoires in COVID-19. The table came from immunoSEQ multiplex PCR; TCRdb's copy has only in-frame clones and leaves some out. The table records about 220,000 clones, 82% of them present only once. Source material: PBMCs or T cells enriched from blood (not recorded which). Receptors originate from a woman aged 60-70 years who had recovered from COVID-19. Each CDR3 is given with its conserved first and last residue. Each record gives: V gene, J gene, CDR3 protein.

v_gene: TRBV27; j_gene: TRBJ1-1; CDR3aa: CASSTRQGTEAFF
v_gene: TRBV18; j_gene: TRBJ1-1; CDR3aa: CASSPGEGGNTEAFF
v_gene: TRBV6-5; j_gene: TRBJ2-7; CDR3aa: CASSRVDRSSYEQYF
v_gene: TRBV7-2; j_gene: TRBJ2-7; CDR3aa: CASSQGGLAGAEQYF
v_gene: TRBV5-1; j_gene: TRBJ1-1; CDR3aa: CASSPAGMDTEAFF
v_gene: TRBV6-5; j_gene: TRBJ1-2; CDR3aa: CASSYSGAAGGYTF
v_gene: TRBV6-1; j_gene: TRBJ2-1; CDR3aa: CASIGTSGWGEQFF
v_gene: TRBV29-1; j_gene: TRBJ2-3; CDR3aa: CSIARPTDTQYF
v_gene: TRBV23-1; j_gene: TRBJ1-1; CDR3aa: CARGGATEAFF
v_gene: TRBV7-7; j_gene: TRBJ2-1; CDR3aa: CASSPAGTSGLNEQFF
v_gene: TRBV5-1; j_gene: TRBJ1-6; CDR3aa: CASSPQGQDSPLHF
v_gene: TRBV7-2; j_gene: TRBJ2-1; CDR3aa: CASSPRTGYGEQFF
v_gene: TRBV7-3; j_gene: TRBJ2-3; CDR3aa: CASSRGRVGTDTQYF
v_gene: TRBV15; j_gene: TRBJ1-2; CDR3aa: CATSRQADYGYTF
v_gene: TRBV19; j_gene: TRBJ2-1; CDR3aa: CASSMEYAYNEQFF
v_gene: TRBV5-1; j_gene: TRBJ2-2; CDR3aa: CASSLGDRGTYTGELFF
v_gene: TRBV6-6; j_gene: TRBJ1-2; CDR3aa: CASIPQENYGYTF
v_gene: TRBV27; j_gene: TRBJ2-5; CDR3aa: CASSLGAGKTQYF
v_gene: TRBV27; j_gene: TRBJ2-7; CDR3aa: CASSMLAGGYEQYF
v_gene: TRBV16; j_gene: TRBJ1-1; CDR3aa: CASSQSPGNTEAFF
v_gene: TRBV19; j_gene: TRBJ1-1; CDR3aa: CASSTDRDTTEAFF
v_gene: TRBV5-5; j_gene: TRBJ2-7; CDR3aa: CASSLSPGRDEQYF
v_gene: TRBV7-2; j_gene: TRBJ2-1; CDR3aa: CASSPRQGAVNEQFF
v_gene: TRBV6-1; j_gene: TRBJ1-5; CDR3aa: CASSDRSTGGWEPQHF
v_gene: TRBV19; j_gene: TRBJ2-5; CDR3aa: CASSMDNRQETQYF
v_gene: TRBV7-2; j_gene: TRBJ2-3; CDR3aa: CASSLGGSGSTDTQYF